One T cell receptor (beta chain) is described in this entry. The sample comes from a study of blood T cell repertoires in COVID-19. Study as a whole: The United States, Italy and Spain provided the acute and convalescent COVID-19 samples. In each case, the material was cDNA or gDNA derived from T cells, B-cell-depleted T cells, or PBMCs.

Methods used by the authors: Quantification of nucleated cells was approximated via reference gene primer amplification. Generated by immunoSEQ multiplex PCR, the TCRdb table keeps only in-frame clones and is missing some. That table gives V, J and clone size, and the DNA gave D and trimming. The sample holds about 300,000 clones; approximately 83% are singletons and the top ten take roughly 14%. The junction had 5 bases not matched to a gene; V was cut back by 4 bases and J by 3 bases. The V gene's germline CDR1 is SQVTM and CDR2 ANQGSEA. The CDR3 length is 13 residues. This receptor was obtained from a human donor in a cohort sampled during active COVID-19. Sequenced sample: peripheral blood. The chain recombines TRBV29-1 with TRBJ1-1; 7 positions agree with TRBD1. The CDR3, as DNA: TGCAGCGTTGTATCAGGGGGTCACACTGAAGCTTTCTTT. It codes for CSVVSGGHTEAFF.